These 19 T cell receptor beta chains originate from one sample sequenced in a study of tumor and adjacent non-tumor tissue in lung cancer. The template was RNA from unsorted bulk tissue. Distant lung tissue was collected more than 3 cm away from the tumor edge. Three rounds of nested PCR, following a modified ARM-PCR protocol, produced the TCRbeta library. Each CDR3 protein gets one entry after TCRdb re-called the multiplex PCR reads with MiXCR. There are about 100,000 distinct CDR3 sequences in the sample; roughly two thirds occur only once, and around 20% lies in the top ten. Specimen: distant non-tumor lung tissue. The receptors derive from a man aged 30 to 39 with non-small cell lung cancer.

Details on this clonotype: Its ends do not fully match the called genes, so a read error is possible. The V gene is TRBV20-1, the J gene TRBJ1-1; no firm D call. CDR3 size: 15 residues. In germline, CDR1 is DFQATT, CDR2 SNEGSKA (reference sequence). CDR3 protein: CSAYSPDYRTTESFF. In DNA, the CDR3 is TGCAGTGCTTACTCGCCGGACTACCGGACCACTGAATCTTTCTTC.

About this clonotype: No conserved phenylalanine or tryptophan is present at the end of the CDR3, so a read error is the likely explanation. Because the CDR3's place on the DNA is in doubt, the DNA is left out and the CDR3 is given as listed by TCRdb. The rearrangement joins TRBV11-2 to TRBJ2-3. The CDR3 totals 13 residues, both ends included. The germline CDR1 and CDR2 sequences are SGHAT and FQNNGV. The CDR3 protein is CASSFGWEDTQYY.

Details on this clonotype: A much bigger clone sits one base away, suggesting this may be a read error. The J gene is TRBJ1-5, the V gene TRBV12-3 or TRBV12-4, with D unclear. This CDR3 region has 13 residues. The CDR3 nucleotides are TGTGCCAACAGTTTGGGCAGAAATCAGCCCCAGCATTTT. Translating gives CANSLGRNQPQHF.

Of note for this clonotype: The germline gene is not matched at one end of the junction; a read error may be the cause. The DNA of the CDR3 is TGCAGTCCTAGAGTGGGAACAGGGCGAGACAATGAGCAGTTCTTC. Protein sequence: CSPRVGTGRDNEQFF. The V gene is TRBV20-1, the J gene TRBJ2-1; tentative D call: TRBD1 (6 bases). In germline, CDR1 is DFQATT, CDR2 SNEGSKA (reference sequence). CDR3 length: 15 amino acids.

The genes are TRBV6-5 and TRBJ1-4; possible D gene TRBD1, 5 bases. The CDR3 loop spans 15 amino acids. From germline, CDR1 is MNHEY and CDR2 SVGAGI. The V gene lost 0 bases and the J gene lost 5 bases, with 10 bases spanning the gap. The DNA for the CDR3 is TGTGCCAGCAGTTACTCGACAAGGGACAATGAAAAACTGTTTTTT. It yields the protein CASSYSTRDNEKLFF.

With regard to this clonotype: One base away lies a much larger clone, so this may be a sequencing read error. The chain recombines TRBV5-1 with TRBJ2-5, with D tentatively TRBD1 (6 bases). V lost 1 base and J 1 base, leaving 14 bases between the germline ends. There are 16 residues in the CDR3. Germline assignment: CDR1 SGHRS and CDR2 YFSETQ. The CDR3 reads CASSLWAGDFQETQYF. DNA of the CDR3: TGCGCCAGCAGCTTGTGGGCAGGGGATTTCCAAGAGACCCAGTACTTC. The complete variable domain, with remaining parts taken from reference TRBV5-1 and TRBJ2-5, reads KAGVTQTPRYLIKTRGQQVTLSCSPISGHRSVSWYQQTPGQGLQFLFEYFSETQRNKGNFPGRFSGRQFSNSRSEMNVSTLELGDSALYLCASSLWAGDFQETQYFGPGTRLLVL.

Ten or more counts support this clonotype. The chain is built from TRBV7-9 and TRBJ2-3, with D tentatively TRBD2 (5 bases). The CDR3 sequence is 14 residues long. Trimming pared 6 bases from V and 4 bases from J, leaving 14 bases between. The germline V gene encodes CDR1 SEHNR and CDR2 FQNEAQ (reference sequence). CDR3 in DNA: TGTGCCAGCAGGTTGGGGAGAGTGGCAGATACGCAGTATTTT. Its protein product is CASRLGRVADTQYF.

As concerns this clonotype: A single base separates this from a much larger clone, so it may be a read error. The genes are TRBV6-5 and TRBJ1-4; perhaps TRBD1 as D (6 bases). CDR3 size: 14 residues. The germline V gene has CDR1 MNHEY and CDR2 SVGAGI. DNA for the CDR3: TGTGTCAGCAGTTACAGGGCAACTAATGAAAAACTGTTTTTT. Its translation: CVSSYRATNEKLFF.

This clonotype was counted ten times or more. CDR3 sequence: CSVAGRGAYEQYF. DNA for the CDR3: TGCAGCGTTGCCGGGAGGGGGGCCTACGAGCAGTACTTC. The chain joins TRBV29-1 to TRBJ2-7; 8 positions agree with TRBD2. The CDR3 length is 13 residues. V lost 4 bases, J lost 2 bases, and 4 bases stayed unmatched. Per germline, CDR1 SQVTM and CDR2 ANQGSEA.

Only a few counts were recorded for this clonotype. The junction departs from the called germline gene at one end, perhaps through a read error. The V and J genes are TRBV30 and TRBJ2-3; 9 bases agree with TRBD2. Germline lookup yields CDR1 GTSNPN and CDR2 SVGIG (reference sequence). CDR3 size: 14 residues. CDR3 in amino acids: CAWSPAGGRNTQCF. CDR3 coding DNA: TGTGCCTGGAGCCCAGCGGGAGGTAGGAATACGCAGTGTTTT.

The chain recombines TRBV11-2 with TRBJ2-1; D unclear. The germline V gene encodes CDR1 SGHAT and CDR2 FQNNGV. The ends were cut back, 3 bases at V and 4 bases at J, with 10 bases in the middle. There are 14 residues in the CDR3. The CDR3 protein is CASSFLTQYNEQFF. DNA for the CDR3: TGTGCCAGCAGCTTCCTAACCCAATACAATGAGCAGTTCTTC.

On this clonotype: An end of the junction differs from the germline gene, which may be a read error. The chain has TRBV29-1 and TRBJ2-1; D gene uncertain. Germline V gene sequence: CDR1 SQVTM, CDR2 ANQGSEA. The CDR3 consists of 13 residues. In DNA, the CDR3 is TGCAGCGCTAAGACACTTAATTACAATGAGCAGTTATTC. As protein: CSAKTLNYNEQLF.

Many counts were recorded for this clonotype. The chain couples TRBV5-4 to TRBJ2-2; D is possibly TRBD1 (5 bases). The CDR3 contains 14 residues. With 2 bases removed from V and 0 bases from J, the gap between germline ends came to 5 bases. Germline V gene sequence: CDR1 SGHNT, CDR2 YYREEE (reference sequence). As DNA, the CDR3 is TGTGCCAGCAGCTTAGGGGCGAACACCGGGGAGCTGTTTTTT. Its protein is CASSLGANTGELFF. The whole variable domain, remainder taken from reference TRBV5-4 and TRBJ2-2, is ETGVTQSPTHLIKTRGQQVTLRCSSQSGHNTVSWYQQALGQGPQFIFQYYREEENGRGNFPPRFSGLQFPNYSSELNVNALELDDSALYLCASSLGANTGELFFGEGSRLTVL.

Notes on this clonotype: A read error may produce the germline difference seen at one junction end. V usage is TRBV11-2 and J usage is TRBJ2-5, with D hard to call. This CDR3 is built from 14 residues. The germline V gene has CDR1 SGHAT and CDR2 FQNNGV. CDR3 DNA sequence: TGTACCAGCAGCTTAGATCTCCGGTTTGAGACCCAATACTTC. It is translated as CTSSLDLRFETQYF.

In the case of this clonotype: This could be a read error, since a much larger clone is one nucleotide away. The chain carries TRBV12-3 or TRBV12-4 and TRBJ1-1; 7 bases are shared with TRBD1. The ends lost 6 bases at V and 4 bases at J; junction bases unmatched: 8. The CDR3 has 14 amino acids. Here the CDR3 reads CASSFDRALTEAFF. The CDR3 region has the DNA TGTGCCAGCAGCTTTGACAGGGCCCTCACTGAAGCTTTCTTT.

As for this clonotype: At one of its ends the junction is not consistent with the germline gene, which may arise from a read error. This CDR3 is CAGSLGQGEAFF. The CDR3, as DNA: TGTGCCGGTAGCCTGGGACAGGGTGAAGCTTTCTTT. The V and J genes are TRBV19 and TRBJ1-1, with TRBD1 identical over 9 bases. The germline V gene encodes CDR1 LNHDA and CDR2 SQIVND (reference sequence). The CDR3 is made up of 12 amino acids.

This clonotype was found many times. The chain is built from TRBV6-1 and TRBJ1-2; TRBD1 matches at 10 bases. This CDR3 region has 15 residues. The V and J ends lost 6 bases and 2 bases, in that order; junction bases with no gene match: 6. Germline loops: CDR1 MNHNS, CDR2 SASEGT. CDR3 residues: CASRGDRGNNYGYTF. The CDR3 DNA sequence: TGTGCCAGCAGAGGGGACAGGGGCAACAACTATGGCTACACCTTC.

As for this clonotype: Germline is not matched at one junction end, which may reflect a read error. J is TRBJ2-7 and V is TRBV29-1; 7 nucleotides match TRBD1. The CDR3 totals 12 residues. The germline CDR1 and CDR2 sequences are SQVTM and ANQGSEA. CDR3 coding DNA: TGCAGCGTTCACAGGGGCTCCTACGAACAGAACTTC. Translation gives CSVHRGSYEQNF.

Turning to this clonotype: This may stem from a read error, because a much larger clone lies one nucleotide away. The J gene is TRBJ1-2, the V gene TRBV6-6; D unresolved. This CDR3 contains 12 residues. Germline-derived CDR1 and CDR2 are MNHNY and SVGAGI (reference sequence). The CDR3 bases are TGTGCCTGCAGTTACTCGCCGTCTGGCTACACCTTC. Amino acids: CACSYSPSGYTF.